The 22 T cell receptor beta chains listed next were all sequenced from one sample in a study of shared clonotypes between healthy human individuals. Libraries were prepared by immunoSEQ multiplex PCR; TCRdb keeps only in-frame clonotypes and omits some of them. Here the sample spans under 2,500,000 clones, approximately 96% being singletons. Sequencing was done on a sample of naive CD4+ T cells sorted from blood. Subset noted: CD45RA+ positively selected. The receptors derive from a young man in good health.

The CDR3 coding sequence is TGTGCCAGCAGCTTAGACAGGGCCTCCTACGAGCAGTACTTC. Its protein is CASSLDRASYEQYF. This chain joins TRBV28 and TRBJ2-7; 7 bases are a match to TRBD1. This CDR3 comprises 14 residues. Trimming removed 6 bases from V and 0 bases from J; junction bases left unmatched: 5. Germline CDR1 is MDHEN and CDR2 is SYDVKM.

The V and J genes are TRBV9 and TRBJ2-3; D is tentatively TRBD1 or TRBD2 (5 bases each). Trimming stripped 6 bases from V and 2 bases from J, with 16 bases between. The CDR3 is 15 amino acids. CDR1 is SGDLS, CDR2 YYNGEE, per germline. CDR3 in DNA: TGTGCCAGCAACTTATTCGGGGCGAACACAGATACGCAGTATTTT. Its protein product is CASNLFGANTDTQYF.

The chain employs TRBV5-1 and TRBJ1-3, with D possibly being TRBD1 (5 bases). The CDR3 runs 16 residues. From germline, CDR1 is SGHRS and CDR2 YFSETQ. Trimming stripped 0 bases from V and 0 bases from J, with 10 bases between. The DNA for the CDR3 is TGCGCCAGCAGCTTGGGGGGGTCCAGCTCTGGAAACACCATATATTTT. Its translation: CASSLGGSSSGNTIYF.

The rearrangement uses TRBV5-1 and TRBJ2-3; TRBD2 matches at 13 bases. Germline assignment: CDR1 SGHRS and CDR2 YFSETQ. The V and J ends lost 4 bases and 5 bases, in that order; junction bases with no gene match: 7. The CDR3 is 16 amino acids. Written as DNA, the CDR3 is TGCGCCAGCAGCCTCGGGACTAGCGGGGCTGTAGATACGCAGTATTTT. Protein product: CASSLGTSGAVDTQYF.

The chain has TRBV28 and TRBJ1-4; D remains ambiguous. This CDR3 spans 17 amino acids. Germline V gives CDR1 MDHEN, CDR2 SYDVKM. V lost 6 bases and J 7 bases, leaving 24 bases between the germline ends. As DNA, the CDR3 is TGTGCCAGCAGCGCGCCCGGCCCGGGGTCGCTGGGTGAAAAACTGTTTTTT. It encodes CASSAPGPGSLGEKLFF.

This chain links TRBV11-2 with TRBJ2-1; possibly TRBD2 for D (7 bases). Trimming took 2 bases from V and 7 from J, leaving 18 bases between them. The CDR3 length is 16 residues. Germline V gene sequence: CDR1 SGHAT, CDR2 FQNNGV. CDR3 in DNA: TGTGCCAGCAGCTTAAGGGGCGGAGGGGGGGAAAATGAGCAGTTCTTC. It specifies CASSLRGGGGENEQFF.

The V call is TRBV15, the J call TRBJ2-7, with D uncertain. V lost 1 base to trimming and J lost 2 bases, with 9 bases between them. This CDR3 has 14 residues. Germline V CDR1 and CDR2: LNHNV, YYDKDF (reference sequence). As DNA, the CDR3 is TGTGCCACCAGCAGAGCCTCGGGTCCCTACGAGCAGTACTTC. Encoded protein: CATSRASGPYEQYF.

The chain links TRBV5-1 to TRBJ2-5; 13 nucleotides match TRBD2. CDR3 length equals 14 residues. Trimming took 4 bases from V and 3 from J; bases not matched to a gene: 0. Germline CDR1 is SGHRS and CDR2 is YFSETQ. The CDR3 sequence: CASSGTSGKETQYF. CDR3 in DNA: TGCGCCAGCAGCGGGACTAGCGGGAAAGAGACCCAGTACTTC. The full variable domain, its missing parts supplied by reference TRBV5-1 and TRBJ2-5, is KAGVTQTPRYLIKTRGQQVTLSCSPISGHRSVSWYQQTPGQGLQFLFEYFSETQRNKGNFPGRFSGRQFSNSRSEMNVSTLELGDSALYLCASSGTSGKETQYFGPGTRLLVL.

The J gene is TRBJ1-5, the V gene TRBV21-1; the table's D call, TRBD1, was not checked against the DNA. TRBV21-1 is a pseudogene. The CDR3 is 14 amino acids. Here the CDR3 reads CASSTRGFDQPQHF. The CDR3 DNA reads TGTGCCAGCAGCACTAGGGGTTTCGATCAGCCCCAGCATTTT.

In DNA, the CDR3 is TGCGCCAGCAGCTTGGCCGTAGCGGGGGCAGGGGAGACCCAGTACTTC. Translating it yields CASSLAVAGAGETQYF. The chain has TRBV5-1 and TRBJ2-5; 9 bases line up with TRBD2. The CDR3 loop spans 16 amino acids. The trim removed 0 bases at V and 5 bases at J, leaving 8 bases unmatched. CDR1 is SGHRS, CDR2 YFSETQ, per germline.

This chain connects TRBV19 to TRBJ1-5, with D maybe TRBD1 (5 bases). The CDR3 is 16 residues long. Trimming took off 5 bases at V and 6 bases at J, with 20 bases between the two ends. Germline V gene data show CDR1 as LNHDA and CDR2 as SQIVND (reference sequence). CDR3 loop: CASSPSGQIFPQPQHF. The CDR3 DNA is TGTGCCAGTAGTCCCTCCGGACAAATTTTTCCTCAGCCCCAGCATTTT.

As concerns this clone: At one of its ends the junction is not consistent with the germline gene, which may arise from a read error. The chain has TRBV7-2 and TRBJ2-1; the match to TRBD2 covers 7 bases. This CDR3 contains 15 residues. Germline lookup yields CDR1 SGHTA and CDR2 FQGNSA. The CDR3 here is CASSLEGLSSNEQFF. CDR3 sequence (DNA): TGTGCCAGCAGCTTAGAGGGACTATCCTCCAATGAGCAGTTCTTC.

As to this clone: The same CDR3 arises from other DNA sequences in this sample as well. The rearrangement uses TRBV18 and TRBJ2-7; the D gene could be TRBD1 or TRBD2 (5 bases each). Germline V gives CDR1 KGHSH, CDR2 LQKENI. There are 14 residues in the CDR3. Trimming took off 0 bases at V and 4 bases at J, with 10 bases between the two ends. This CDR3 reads CASSPPGTPYEQYF. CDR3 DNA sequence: TGTGCCAGCTCACCACCCGGGACGCCTTACGAGCAGTACTTC.

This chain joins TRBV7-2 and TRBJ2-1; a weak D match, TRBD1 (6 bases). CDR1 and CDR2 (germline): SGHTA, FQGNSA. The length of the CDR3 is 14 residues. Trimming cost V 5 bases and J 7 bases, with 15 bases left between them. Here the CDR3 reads CASSERRTVNEQFF. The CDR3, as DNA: TGTGCCAGCAGCGAACGCCGGACAGTGAATGAGCAGTTCTTC.

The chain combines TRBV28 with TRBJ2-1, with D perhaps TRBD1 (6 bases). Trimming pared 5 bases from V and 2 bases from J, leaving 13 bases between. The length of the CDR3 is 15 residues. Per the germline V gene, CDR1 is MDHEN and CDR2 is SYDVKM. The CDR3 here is CASSPSGTTYNEQFF. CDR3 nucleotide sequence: TGTGCCAGCAGTCCGTCCGGGACAACCTACAATGAGCAGTTCTTC.

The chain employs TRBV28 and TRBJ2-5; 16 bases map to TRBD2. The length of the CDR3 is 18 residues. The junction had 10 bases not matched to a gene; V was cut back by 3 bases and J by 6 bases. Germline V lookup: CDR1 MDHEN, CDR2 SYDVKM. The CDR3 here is CASSFHGTSGGAAKTQYF. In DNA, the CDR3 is TGTGCCAGCAGTTTCCACGGGACTAGCGGGGGGGCCGCGAAGACCCAGTACTTC.

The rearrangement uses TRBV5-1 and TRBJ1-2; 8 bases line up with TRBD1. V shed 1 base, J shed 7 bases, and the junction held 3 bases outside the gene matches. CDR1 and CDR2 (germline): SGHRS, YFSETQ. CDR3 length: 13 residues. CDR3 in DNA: TGCGCCAGCAGCTTGCGGACAGGGTCTGGCTACACCTTC. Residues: CASSLRTGSGYTF. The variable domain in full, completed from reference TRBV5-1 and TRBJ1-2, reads KAGVTQTPRYLIKTRGQQVTLSCSPISGHRSVSWYQQTPGQGLQFLFEYFSETQRNKGNFPGRFSGRQFSNSRSEMNVSTLELGDSALYLCASSLRTGSGYTFGSGTRLTVV.

This CDR3 reads CATSRYRDYQPQHF. The CDR3 DNA follows: TGTGCCACCAGCAGATACAGGGACTATCAGCCCCAGCATTTT. This chain connects TRBV15 to TRBJ1-5, with D perhaps matching TRBD1 (6 bases). The V end lost 2 bases, the J end lost 5 bases, and 10 bases lay between the germline ends. CDR3 length: 14 residues. Per the germline V gene, CDR1 is LNHNV and CDR2 is YYDKDF (reference sequence).

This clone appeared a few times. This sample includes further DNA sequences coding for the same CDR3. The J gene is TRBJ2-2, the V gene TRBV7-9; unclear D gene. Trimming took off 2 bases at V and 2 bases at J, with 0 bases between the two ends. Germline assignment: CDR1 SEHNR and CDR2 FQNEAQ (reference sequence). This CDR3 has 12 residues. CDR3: CASSLNTGELFF. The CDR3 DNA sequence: TGTGCCAGCAGCTTAAACACCGGGGAGCTGTTTTTT.

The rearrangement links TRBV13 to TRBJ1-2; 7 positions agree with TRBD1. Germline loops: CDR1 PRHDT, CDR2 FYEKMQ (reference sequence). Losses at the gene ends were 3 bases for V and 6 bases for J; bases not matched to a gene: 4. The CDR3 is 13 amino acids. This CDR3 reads CASSFSGGDGYTF. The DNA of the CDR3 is TGTGCCAGCAGCTTTTCAGGGGGAGATGGCTACACCTTC.

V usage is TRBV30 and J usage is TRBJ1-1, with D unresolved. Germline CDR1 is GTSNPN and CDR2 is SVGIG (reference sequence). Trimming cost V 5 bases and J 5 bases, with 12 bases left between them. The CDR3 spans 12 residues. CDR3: CAWDRGGTEAFF. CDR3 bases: TGTGCCTGGGACCGGGGTGGAACTGAAGCTTTCTTT.

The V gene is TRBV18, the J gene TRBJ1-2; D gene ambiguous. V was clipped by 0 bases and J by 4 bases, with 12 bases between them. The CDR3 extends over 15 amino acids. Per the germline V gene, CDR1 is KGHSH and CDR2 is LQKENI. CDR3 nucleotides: TGTGCCAGCTCACCACCAGAGGTTGCCCTCTATGGCTACACCTTC. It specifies CASSPPEVALYGYTF.